This TCR beta chain was recovered during a study of blood T cell repertoires in COVID-19. Study information: Sample material is recorded as cDNA or gDNA derived from T cells, B-cell-depleted T cells, or PBMCs.

V lost 0 bases, J lost 4 bases, and 16 bases lay in between. CDR3 length equals 16 residues. Germline assignment: CDR1 SGHRS and CDR2 YFSETQ. Under the authors' procedure: Researchers report that nucleated cell counts were estimated from reference gene primer amplification. Measured with immunoSEQ multiplex PCR; TCRdb has only the in-frame clones, and not every one. The V and J calls and clone size are taken from that table; D and trimming were inferred from the DNA. Of 50,000 to 65,000 clones listed, roughly 84% are singletons. The sequencing sample was made of peripheral blood. The V gene is TRBV5-1, the J gene TRBJ2-5; weak D call: TRBD1 (5 bases). The receptor's source is a man in his forties with active COVID-19. The CDR3 spells CASSLEAQRRGETQYF. CDR3 sequence (DNA): TGCGCCAGCAGCTTGGAGGCTCAACGTAGGGGAGAGACCCAGTACTTC.